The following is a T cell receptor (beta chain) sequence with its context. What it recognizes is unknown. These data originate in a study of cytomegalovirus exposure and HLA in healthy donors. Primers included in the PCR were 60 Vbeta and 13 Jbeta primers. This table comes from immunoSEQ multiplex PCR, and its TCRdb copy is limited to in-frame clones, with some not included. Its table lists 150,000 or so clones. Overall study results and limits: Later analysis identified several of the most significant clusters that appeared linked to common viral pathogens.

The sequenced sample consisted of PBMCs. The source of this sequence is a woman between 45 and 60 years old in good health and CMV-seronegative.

Here the CDR3 reads CASSATGPSYEQYF. For the CDR3, the DNA is TGTGCCAGCAGCGCGACAGGCCCTTCCTACGAGCAGTACTTC. The V call is TRBV9, the J call TRBJ2-7; the D gene is possibly TRBD1 (6 bases). V was clipped by 3 bases and J by 1 base, with 11 bases between them. The CDR3 loop spans 14 amino acids. Germline V CDR1 and CDR2: SGDLS, YYNGEE. Full variable domain (rest looked up from reference TRBV9 and TRBJ2-7): DSGVTQTPKHLITATGQRVTLRCSPRSGDLSVYWYQQSLDQGLQFLIQYYNGEERAKGNILERFSAQQFPDLHSELNLSSLELGDSALYFCASSATGPSYEQYFGPGTRLTVT.